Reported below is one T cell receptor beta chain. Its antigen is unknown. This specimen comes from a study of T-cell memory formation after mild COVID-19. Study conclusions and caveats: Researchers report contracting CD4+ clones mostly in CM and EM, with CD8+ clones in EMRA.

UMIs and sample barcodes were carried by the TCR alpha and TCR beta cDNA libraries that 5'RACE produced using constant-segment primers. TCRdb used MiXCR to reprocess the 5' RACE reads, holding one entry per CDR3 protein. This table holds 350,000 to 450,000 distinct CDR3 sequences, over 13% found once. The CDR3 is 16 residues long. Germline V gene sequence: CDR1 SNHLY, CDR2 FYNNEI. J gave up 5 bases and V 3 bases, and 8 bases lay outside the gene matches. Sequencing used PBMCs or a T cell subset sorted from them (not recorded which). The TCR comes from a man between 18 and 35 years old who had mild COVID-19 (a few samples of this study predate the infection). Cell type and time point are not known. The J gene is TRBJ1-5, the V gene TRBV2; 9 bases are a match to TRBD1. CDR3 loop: CASSEAGTGFYQPQHF. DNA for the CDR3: TGTGCCAGCAGTGAGGCCGGGACAGGGTTTTATCAGCCCCAGCATTTT. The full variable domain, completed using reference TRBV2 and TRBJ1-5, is EPEVTQTPSHQVTQMGQEVILRCVPISNHLYFYWYRQILGQKVEFLVSFYNNEISEKSEIFDDQFSVERPDGSNFTLKIRSTKLEDSAMYFCASSEAGTGFYQPQHFGDGTRLSIL.